Reported below is one TCR beta chain. Its antigen remains unknown. This sample stems from a study of T cells after yellow fever vaccination. For the study at large: Preparing low-cell-number fractions relied on SMART-Seq v4 Ultra Low Input.

Study observations and caveats: Boosting was followed by the reappearance of most primary-vaccination clones (just under 98% CD4, about 88% CD8).

The 5'RACE template-switching step produced TCR cDNA and added a universal primer site and UMIs. TCRdb itself ran the 5' RACE reads through MiXCR, one entry per CDR3 protein. The sample holds a few hundred thousand distinct CDR3 sequences; approximately 3.9% are singletons and the top ten take approximately 24%. Trimming removed 4 bases from V and 3 bases from J, with 18 bases in between. Germline CDR1 is LGHNA and CDR2 is YNFKEQ. The CDR3 sequence is 17 residues long. This sequence was found in a man aged 18 to 30 who received the YFV17D yellow fever vaccine. The chain joins TRBV4-2 to TRBJ2-2, with D possibly matching TRBD2 (5 bases). The sample in question was PBMCs, obtained 5 days after the yellow fever booster vaccination. CDR3 DNA sequence: TGTGCCAGCAGCCCCTCAGGTGGCTACGGGGACACCGGGGAGCTGTTTTTT. Protein: CASSPSGGYGDTGELFF.